Described below is a single TCR beta chain sequence and its context. The record originates from a study of shared clonotypes between healthy human individuals. Here immunoSEQ multiplex PCR was the method, and the copy in TCRdb shows in-frame clones only, minus some. The sample includes approximately 2,300,000 clones, around 92% of them seen just once. This CDR3 has 14 residues. Germline V gene data show CDR1 as MNHEY and CDR2 as SVGAGI. The rearrangement uses TRBV6-5 and TRBJ2-5, with D unclear. The J call is uncertain, as TRBJ2-7 better fits the DNA end. The source material was naive CD4+ T cells from PBMCs. Subset in this sample: CD45RA+ positively selected. The sequence was obtained from a man between 18 and 35 years old in good health. Some clones in this sample may be carry-over from other donors' samples. CDR3 nucleotide sequence: TGTGCCAGCAAGAACCGTGTACCGTCCTACGAGCAGTACTTC. Amino acids: CASKNRVPSYEQYF.